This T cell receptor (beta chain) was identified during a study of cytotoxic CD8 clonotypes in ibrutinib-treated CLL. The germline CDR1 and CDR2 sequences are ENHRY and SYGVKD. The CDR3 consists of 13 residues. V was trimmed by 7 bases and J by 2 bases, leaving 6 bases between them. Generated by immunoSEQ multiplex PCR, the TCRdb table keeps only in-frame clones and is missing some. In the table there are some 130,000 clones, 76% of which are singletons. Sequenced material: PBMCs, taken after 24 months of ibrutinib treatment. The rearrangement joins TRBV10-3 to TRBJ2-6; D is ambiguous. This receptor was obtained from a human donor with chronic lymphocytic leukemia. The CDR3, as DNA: TGTGCCATCAAACACCCTGGGGCCAACGTCCTGACTTTC. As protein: CAIKHPGANVLTF.